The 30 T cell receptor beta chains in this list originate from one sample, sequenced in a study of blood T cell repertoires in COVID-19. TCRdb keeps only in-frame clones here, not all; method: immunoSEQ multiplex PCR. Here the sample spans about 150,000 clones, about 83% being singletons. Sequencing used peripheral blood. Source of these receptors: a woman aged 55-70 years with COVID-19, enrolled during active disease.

CDR3: CASSFGLAGFRGTDTQYF. The CDR3 DNA reads TGTGCCAGCAGCTTCGGACTAGCGGGGTTCAGGGGCACAGATACGCAGTATTTT. The chain joins TRBV7-8 to TRBJ2-3; TRBD2 matches 12 bases. The CDR3 length is 18 residues. Losses at the gene ends were 3 bases for V and 1 base for J; bases not matched to a gene: 8. The V gene's germline CDR1 is SGHVS and CDR2 FQNEAQ.

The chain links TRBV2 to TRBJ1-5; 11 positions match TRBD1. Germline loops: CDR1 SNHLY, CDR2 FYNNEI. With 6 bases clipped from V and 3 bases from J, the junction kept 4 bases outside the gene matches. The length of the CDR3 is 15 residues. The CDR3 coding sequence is TGTGCCAGCAGACGGGACAGGGGGGACAATCAGCCCCAGCATTTT. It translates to CASRRDRGDNQPQHF. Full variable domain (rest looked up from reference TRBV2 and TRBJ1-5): EPEVTQTPSHQVTQMGQEVILRCVPISNHLYFYWYRQILGQKVEFLVSFYNNEISEKSEIFDDQFSVERPDGSNFTLKIRSTKLEDSAMYFCASRRDRGDNQPQHFGDGTRLSIL.

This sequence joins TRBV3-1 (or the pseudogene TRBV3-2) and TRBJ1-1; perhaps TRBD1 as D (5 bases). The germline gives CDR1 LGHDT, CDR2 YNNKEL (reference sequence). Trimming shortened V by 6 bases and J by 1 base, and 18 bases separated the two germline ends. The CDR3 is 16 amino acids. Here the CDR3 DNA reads TGTGCCAGCAGTCCAAGGGGTGGCAGGACGAACACTGAAGCTTTCTTT. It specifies CASSPRGGRTNTEAFF.

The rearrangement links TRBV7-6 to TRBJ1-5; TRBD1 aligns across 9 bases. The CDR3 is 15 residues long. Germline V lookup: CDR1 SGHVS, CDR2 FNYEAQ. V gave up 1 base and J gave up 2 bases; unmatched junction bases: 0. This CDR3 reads CASSLGTGGNQPQHF. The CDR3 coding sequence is TGTGCCAGCAGCTTAGGGACAGGGGGCAATCAGCCCCAGCATTTT.

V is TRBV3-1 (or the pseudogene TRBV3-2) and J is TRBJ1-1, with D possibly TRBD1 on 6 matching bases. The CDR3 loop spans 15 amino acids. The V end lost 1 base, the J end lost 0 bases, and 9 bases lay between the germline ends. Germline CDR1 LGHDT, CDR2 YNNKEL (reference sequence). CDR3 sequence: CASSQGDTLNTEAFF. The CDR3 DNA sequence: TGTGCCAGCAGCCAAGGGGACACGTTGAACACTGAAGCTTTCTTT.

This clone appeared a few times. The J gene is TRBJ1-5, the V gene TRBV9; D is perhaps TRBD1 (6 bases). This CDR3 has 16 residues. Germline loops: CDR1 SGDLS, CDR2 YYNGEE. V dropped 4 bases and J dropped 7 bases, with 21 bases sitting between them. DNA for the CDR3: TGTGCCAGCAGCCCCGCACAGGGTGGGATGGGCCAGCCCCAGCATTTT. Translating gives CASSPAQGGMGQPQHF.

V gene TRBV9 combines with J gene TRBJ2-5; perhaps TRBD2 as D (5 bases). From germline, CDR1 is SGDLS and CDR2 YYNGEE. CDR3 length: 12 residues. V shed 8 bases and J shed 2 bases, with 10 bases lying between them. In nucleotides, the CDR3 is TGTGCCAGGGGCGGGCGGCAAGAGACCCAGTACTTC. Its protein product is CARGGRQETQYF.

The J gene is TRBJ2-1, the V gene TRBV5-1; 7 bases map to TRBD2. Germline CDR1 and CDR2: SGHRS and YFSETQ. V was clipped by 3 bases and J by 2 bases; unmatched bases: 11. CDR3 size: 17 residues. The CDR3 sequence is CASSSLSSGPAYNEQFF. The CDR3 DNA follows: TGCGCCAGCAGCTCCTTAAGTAGCGGGCCGGCCTACAATGAGCAGTTCTTC.

CDR3 residues: CASSPRLAASNTGELFF. CDR3 nucleotides: TGTGCCAGCAGCCCCCGACTAGCGGCCTCGAACACCGGGGAGCTGTTTTTT. The chain links TRBV7-8 to TRBJ2-2, with 9 bases fitting TRBD2. Germline values: CDR1 SGHVS, CDR2 FQNEAQ. This CDR3 region has 17 residues. V was clipped by 5 bases and J by 0 bases; unmatched bases: 7.

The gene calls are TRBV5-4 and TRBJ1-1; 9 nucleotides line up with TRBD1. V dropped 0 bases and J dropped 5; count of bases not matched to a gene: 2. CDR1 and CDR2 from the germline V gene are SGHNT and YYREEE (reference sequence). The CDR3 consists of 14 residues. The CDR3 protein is CASSLGDRVTEAFF. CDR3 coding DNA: TGTGCCAGCAGCTTGGGGGACAGGGTTACTGAAGCTTTCTTT. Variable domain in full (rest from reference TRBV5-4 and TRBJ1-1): ETGVTQSPTHLIKTRGQQVTLRCSSQSGHNTVSWYQQALGQGPQFIFQYYREEENGRGNFPPRFSGLQFPNYSSELNVNALELDDSALYLCASSLGDRVTEAFFGQGTRLTVV.

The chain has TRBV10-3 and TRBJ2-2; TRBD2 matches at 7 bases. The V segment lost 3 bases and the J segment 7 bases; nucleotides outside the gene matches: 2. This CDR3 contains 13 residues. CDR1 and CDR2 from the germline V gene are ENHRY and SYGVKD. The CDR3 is CAISDGGIGELFF. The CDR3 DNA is TGTGCCATCAGTGACGGGGGGATCGGGGAGCTGTTTTTT.

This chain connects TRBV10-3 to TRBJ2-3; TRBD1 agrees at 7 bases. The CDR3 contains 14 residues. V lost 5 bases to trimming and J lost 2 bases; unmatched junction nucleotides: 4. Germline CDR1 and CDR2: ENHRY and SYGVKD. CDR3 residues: CAISMTGNTDTQYF. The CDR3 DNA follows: TGTGCCATCAGTATGACAGGGAACACAGATACGCAGTATTTT.

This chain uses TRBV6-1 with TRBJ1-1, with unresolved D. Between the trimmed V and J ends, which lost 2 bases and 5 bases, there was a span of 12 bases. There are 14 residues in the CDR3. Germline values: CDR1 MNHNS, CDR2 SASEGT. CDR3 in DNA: TGTGCCAGCAGTGAATTACGAACAGCTACTGAAGCTTTCTTT. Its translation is CASSELRTATEAFF.

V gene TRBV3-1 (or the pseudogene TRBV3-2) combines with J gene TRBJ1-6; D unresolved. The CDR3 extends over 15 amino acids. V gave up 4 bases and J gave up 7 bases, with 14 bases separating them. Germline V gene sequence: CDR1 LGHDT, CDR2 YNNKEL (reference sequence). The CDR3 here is CASSPMGPRNSPLHF. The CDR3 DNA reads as TGTGCCAGCAGCCCGATGGGCCCACGGAATTCACCCCTCCACTTT.

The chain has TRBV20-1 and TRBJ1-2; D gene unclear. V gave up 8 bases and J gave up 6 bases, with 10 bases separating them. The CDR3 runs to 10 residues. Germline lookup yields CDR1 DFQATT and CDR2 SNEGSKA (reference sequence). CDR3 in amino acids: CSFATDGYTF. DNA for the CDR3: TGCAGTTTTGCTACAGATGGCTACACCTTC.

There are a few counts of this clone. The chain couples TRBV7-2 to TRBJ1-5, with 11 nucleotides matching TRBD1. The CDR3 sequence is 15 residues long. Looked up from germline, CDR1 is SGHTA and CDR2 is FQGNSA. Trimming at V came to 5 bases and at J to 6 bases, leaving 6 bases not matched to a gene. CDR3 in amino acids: CASSARTGGGQPQHF. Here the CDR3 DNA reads TGTGCCAGCAGCGCGAGGACAGGGGGCGGTCAGCCCCAGCATTTT. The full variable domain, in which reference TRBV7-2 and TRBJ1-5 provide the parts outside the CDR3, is GAGVSQSPSNKVTEKGKDVELRCDPISGHTALYWYRQSLGQGLEFLIYFQGNSAPDKSGLPSDRFSAERTGGSVSTLTIQRTQQEDSAVYLCASSARTGGGQPQHFGDGTRLSIL.

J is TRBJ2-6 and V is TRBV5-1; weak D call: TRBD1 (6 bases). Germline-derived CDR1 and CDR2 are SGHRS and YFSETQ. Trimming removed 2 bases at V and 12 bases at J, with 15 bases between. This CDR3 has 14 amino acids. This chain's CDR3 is CASSLAGERVVLTF. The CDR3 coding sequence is TGCGCCAGCAGCTTAGCAGGGGAAAGGGTCGTCCTGACTTTC.

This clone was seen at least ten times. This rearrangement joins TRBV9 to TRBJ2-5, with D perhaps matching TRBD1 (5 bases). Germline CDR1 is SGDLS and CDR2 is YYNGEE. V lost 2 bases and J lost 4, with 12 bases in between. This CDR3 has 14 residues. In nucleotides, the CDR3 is TGTGCCAGCAGCGTCCCAGGGATAGTAGAGACCCAGTACTTC. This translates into CASSVPGIVETQYF.

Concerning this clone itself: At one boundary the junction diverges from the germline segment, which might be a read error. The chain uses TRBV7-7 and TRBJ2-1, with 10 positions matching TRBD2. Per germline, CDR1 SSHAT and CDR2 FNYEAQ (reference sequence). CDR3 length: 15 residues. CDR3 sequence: CASSLGTSGNNEQFF. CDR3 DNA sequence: TGTGCTAGCAGCTTAGGAACTAGCGGGAACAATGAGCAGTTCTTC.

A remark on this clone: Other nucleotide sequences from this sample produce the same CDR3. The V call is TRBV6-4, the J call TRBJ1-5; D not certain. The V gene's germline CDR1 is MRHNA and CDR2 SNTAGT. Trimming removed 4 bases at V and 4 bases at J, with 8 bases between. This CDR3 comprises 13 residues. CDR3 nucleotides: TGTGCCAGCAGTGCCTCCCCAAATCAGCCCCAGCATTTT. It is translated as CASSASPNQPQHF.

As DNA, the CDR3 is TGTGCCAGCAGCTTAGCTAGCGGGAGATTCGACATTCAGTACTTC. This codes for CASSLASGRFDIQYF. This chain uses TRBV7-9 with TRBJ2-4; 9 bases map to TRBD2. Germline loops: CDR1 SEHNR, CDR2 FQNEAQ (reference sequence). V was clipped by 0 bases and J by 8 bases; unmatched bases: 5. This CDR3 contains 15 residues.

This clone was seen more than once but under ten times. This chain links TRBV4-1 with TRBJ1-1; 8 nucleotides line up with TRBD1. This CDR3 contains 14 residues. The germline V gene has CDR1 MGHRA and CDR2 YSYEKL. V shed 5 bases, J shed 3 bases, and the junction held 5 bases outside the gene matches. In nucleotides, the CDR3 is TGCGCCAGCAGCACCCGGACAGGGCACACTGAAGCTTTCTTT. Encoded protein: CASSTRTGHTEAFF.

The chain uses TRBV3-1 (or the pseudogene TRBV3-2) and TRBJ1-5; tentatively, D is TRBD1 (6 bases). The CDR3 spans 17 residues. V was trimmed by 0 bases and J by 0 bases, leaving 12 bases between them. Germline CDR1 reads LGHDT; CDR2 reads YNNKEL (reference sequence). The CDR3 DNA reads TGTGCCAGCAGCCAAGATTTTAGACAGGATAGCAATCAGCCCCAGCATTTT. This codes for CASSQDFRQDSNQPQHF.

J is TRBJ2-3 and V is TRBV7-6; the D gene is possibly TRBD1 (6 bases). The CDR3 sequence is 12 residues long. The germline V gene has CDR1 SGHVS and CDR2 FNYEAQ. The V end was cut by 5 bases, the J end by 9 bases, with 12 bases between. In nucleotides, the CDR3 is TGTGCCAGCAGCCATGACAGGTTAACGCAGTATTTT. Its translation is CASSHDRLTQYF. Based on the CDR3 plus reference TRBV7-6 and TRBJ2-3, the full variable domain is GAGVSQSPRYKVTKRGQDVALRCDPISGHVSLYWYRQALGQGPEFLTYFNYEAQQDKSGLPNDRFSAERPEGSISTLTIQRTEQRDSAMYRCASSHDRLTQYFGPGTRLTVL.

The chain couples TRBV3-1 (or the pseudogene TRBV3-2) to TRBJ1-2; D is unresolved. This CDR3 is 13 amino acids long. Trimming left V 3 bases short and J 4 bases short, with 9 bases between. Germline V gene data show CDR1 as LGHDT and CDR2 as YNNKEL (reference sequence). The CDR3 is CASSQGGAYGYTF. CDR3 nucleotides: TGTGCCAGCAGCCAGGGAGGTGCCTATGGCTACACCTTC.

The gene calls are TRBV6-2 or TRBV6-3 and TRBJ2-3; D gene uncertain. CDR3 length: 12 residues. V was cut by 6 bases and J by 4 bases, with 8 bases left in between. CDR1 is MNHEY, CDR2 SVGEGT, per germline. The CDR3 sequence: CASSERADTQYF. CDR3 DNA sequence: TGTGCCAGCAGCGAGCGAGCAGATACGCAGTATTTT.

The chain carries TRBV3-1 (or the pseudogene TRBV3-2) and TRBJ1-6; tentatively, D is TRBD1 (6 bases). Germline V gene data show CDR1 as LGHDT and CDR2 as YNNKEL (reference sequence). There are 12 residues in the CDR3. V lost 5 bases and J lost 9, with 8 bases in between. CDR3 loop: CASSSGVSPLHF. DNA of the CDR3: TGTGCCAGCAGCTCAGGGGTTTCACCCCTCCACTTT.

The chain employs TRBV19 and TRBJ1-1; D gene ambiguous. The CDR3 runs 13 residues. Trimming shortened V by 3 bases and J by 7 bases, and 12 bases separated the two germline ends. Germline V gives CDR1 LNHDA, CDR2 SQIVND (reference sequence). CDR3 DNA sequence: TGTGCCAGTAGTATCATGGGAGTTGGTGAAGCTTTCTTT. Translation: CASSIMGVGEAFF. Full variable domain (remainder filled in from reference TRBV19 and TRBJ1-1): DGGITQSPKYLFRKEGQNVTLSCEQNLNHDAMYWYRQDPGQGLRLIYYSQIVNDFQKGDIAEGYSVSREKKESFPLTVTSAQKNPTAFYLCASSIMGVGEAFFGQGTRLTVV.

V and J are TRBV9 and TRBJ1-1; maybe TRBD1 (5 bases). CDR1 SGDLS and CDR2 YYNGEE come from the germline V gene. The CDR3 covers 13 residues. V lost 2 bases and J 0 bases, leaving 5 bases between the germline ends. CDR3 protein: CASSVRVNTEAFF. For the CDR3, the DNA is TGTGCCAGCAGCGTCAGGGTGAACACTGAAGCTTTCTTT.

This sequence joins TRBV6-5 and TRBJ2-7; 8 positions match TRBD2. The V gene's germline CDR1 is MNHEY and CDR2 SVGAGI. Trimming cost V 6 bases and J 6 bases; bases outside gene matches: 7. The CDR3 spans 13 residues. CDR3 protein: CASRTGGQGEQYF. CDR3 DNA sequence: TGTGCCAGCAGGACGGGAGGGCAAGGCGAGCAGTACTTC.